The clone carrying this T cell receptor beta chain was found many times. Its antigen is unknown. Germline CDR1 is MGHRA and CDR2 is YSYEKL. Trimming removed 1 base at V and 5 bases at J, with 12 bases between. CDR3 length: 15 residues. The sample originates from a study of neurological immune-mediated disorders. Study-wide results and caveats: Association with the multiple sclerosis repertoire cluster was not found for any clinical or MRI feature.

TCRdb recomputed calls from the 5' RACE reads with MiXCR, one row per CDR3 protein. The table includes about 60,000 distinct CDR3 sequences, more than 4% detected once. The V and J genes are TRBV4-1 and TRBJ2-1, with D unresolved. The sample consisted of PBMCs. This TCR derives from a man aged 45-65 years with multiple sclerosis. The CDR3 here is CASSQVYAANNEQFF. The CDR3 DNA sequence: TGCGCCAGCAGCCAAGTTTACGCCGCCAACAATGAGCAGTTCTTC.